Listed below are T cell receptor beta chains from one sample, sequenced in a study of T cells in Graves' hyperthyroidism and ophthalmopathy. TCRdb reprocessed the multiplex PCR reads via MiXCR and lists one record per CDR3 protein. The table includes hundreds of thousands of distinct CDR3 sequences, 15% to 20% detected once. Sequenced: blood. These receptors came from a woman aged 18-29 years with Graves' ophthalmopathy. Each CDR3 is given with its conserved first and last residue. The D gene is left open where the match is weak. A row's size may be missing; if present it is once, few, many or a size class.

clone_size,d_call,j_call,v_call,cdr3_nt,cdr3_aa
.,.,TRBJ2-5,TRBV20-1,TGCAGTGCTAGAGATTTTGGGGCAGGGGAGTCAGAAGAGACCCAGTACTTC,CSARDFGAGESEETQYF
.,.,TRBJ1-1,TRBV4-1,TGCGCCAGCAGCTCTGGGCCATTAACTGAAGCTTTCTTT,CASSSGPLTEAFF
few,TRBD1,TRBJ2-3,TRBV11-2,TGTGCCAGCAGCTTCGAGGCAGGGGGCTCTGGGCAGTATTTT,CASSFEAGGSGQYF
many,.,TRBJ1-1,TRBV20-1,TGCAGTGCTAGAGATCTCGTCGGGTTTGAAGCTTTCTTT,CSARDLVGFEAFF
many,TRBD1,TRBJ2-7,TRBV20-1,TGCAGTGCCAAGGGACAGACGACCTACGAGCAGTACTTC,CSAKGQTTYEQYF
few,.,TRBJ1-2,TRBV5-1,TGCGCCAGCGGGGGACGGGCCGACTATGGCTACACCTTC,CASGGRADYGYTF
many,TRBD1,TRBJ1-1,TRBV28,TGTGCCAGCAGTAAGACAGGGAGCGCTTTCTTT,CASSKTGSAFF
.,.,TRBJ2-3,TRBV27,TGTGCCAGCAGTTTCCACAGGGATGGGACAGATACGCAGTATTTT,CASSFHRDGTDTQYF
.,.,TRBJ2-3,TRBV6-2/TRBV6-3,TGTGCCAGCAGTGGCCCAGGCGGGGTGACGCAGTATTTT,CASSGPGGVTQYF
.,.,TRBJ1-2,TRBV24-1,TGTGCCACCAGTGACCCCATCCTCGGGAGAAATGGCTACACCTTC,CATSDPILGRNGYTF
.,.,TRBJ2-7,TRBV7-6,TGTGCCAGCAGCTCGTCCAATTCCTACGAGCAGTACTTC,CASSSSNSYEQYF
.,.,TRBJ1-4,TRBV5-1,TGCGCCAGCAGCTCGGGGGTCATGGGGTTAACTAATGAAAAACTGTTTTTT,CASSSGVMGLTNEKLFF
many,.,TRBJ1-1,TRBV7-9,TGTGCCAGCAGCGCTACAGGGAGCGGAGCTGAAGCTTTCTTT,CASSATGSGAEAFF
many,TRBD1,TRBJ2-6,TRBV28,TGTGCCAGCAGTTCTCAGGGGGCTGGGGCCAACGTCCTGACTTTC,CASSSQGAGANVLTF
.,.,TRBJ1-2,TRBV27,.,CASSILGPGAYGYTF
many,.,TRBJ1-2,TRBV7-3,TGTGCCAGCAGCTCAAGGCCGGATTATGGCTACACCTTC,CASSSRPDYGYTF
.,.,TRBJ2-7,TRBV9,TGTGCCAGCAGTGGTCCCCTGGGGTACGAGCAGTACTTC,CASSGPLGYEQYF
.,.,TRBJ2-1,TRBV6-1,TGTGCCAGCAGCAGAGACGGTCGCTCCTACAATGAGCAGTTCTTC,CASSRDGRSYNEQFF
many,TRBD2,TRBJ2-3,TRBV27,TGTGCCAGCAGGCTCGGGGGGGGGCCGCTAGATACGCAGTATTTT,CASRLGGGPLDTQYF
many,.,TRBJ1-5,TRBV7-2,TGTGCCAGCAGCTTAAGTCCAGCGGGGGAGGACCAGCCCCAGCATTTT,CASSLSPAGEDQPQHF
many,TRBD2,TRBJ2-1,TRBV28,TGTGCCAGCAGTTTATGGGGTGAGACTAGCGGCAATGAGCAGTTCTTC,CASSLWGETSGNEQFF
.,.,TRBJ2-2,TRBV4-1,TGCGCCAGCAGCCAAGAGTCCGTGACTCTGGACACCGGGGAGCTGTTTTTT,CASSQESVTLDTGELFF
many,.,TRBJ2-1,TRBV7-3,TGTGCCAGCAGCCTCGCGGGAAACGATGAGCAGTTCTTC,CASSLAGNDEQFF
.,.,TRBJ2-3,TRBV15,TGTGCCACCAGCAAGGACTTCACAGATACGCAGTATTTT,CATSKDFTDTQYF
few,TRBD2,TRBJ2-3,TRBV30,TGTGCCTGGACTAGCGGAACAAATACGCAGTATTTT,CAWTSGTNTQYF
.,TRBD2,TRBJ2-1,TRBV19,TGTGCCAGTACCCCGACTAGCGGGAGCCACAATGAGCAGTTCTTC,CASTPTSGSHNEQFF